This T cell receptor beta chain was sequenced for a study of cytomegalovirus exposure and HLA in healthy donors. Across the study: Findings of an earlier analysis included 117 million unique TCR beta sequences from 190 million or so T cells.

Overall study findings and caveats: After further analysis at a later stage, 16,951 TCR beta sequences were associated with HLA alleles at 0.05 false discovery rate.

The PCR ran on 60 Vbeta and 13 Jbeta primers. Method: immunoSEQ multiplex PCR; TCRdb's copy keeps in-frame clones and lacks some. The sample includes 150,000 to 200,000 clones, roughly 80% of them seen just once. Germline V lookup: CDR1 MDHEN, CDR2 SYDVKM. CDR3 size: 15 residues. V was pared by 6 bases and J by 3 bases, with 15 bases between. This clone has a handful of counts. Its specificity is unknown. The chain links TRBV28 to TRBJ1-5; D is undetermined. The sequenced material came from PBMCs. This sequence was found in a female donor in good health and CMV-seronegative. For the CDR3, the DNA is TGTGCCAGCAGCGACTATACAGAAGCCAATCAGCCCCAGCATTTT. Residues: CASSDYTEANQPQHF. Combining the CDR3 with reference TRBV28 and TRBJ1-5 gives the whole variable domain DVKVTQSSRYLVKRTGEKVFLECVQDMDHENMFWYRQDPGLGLRLIYFSYDVKMKEKGDIPEGYSVSREKKERFSLILESASTNQTSMYLCASSDYTEANQPQHFGDGTRLSIL.